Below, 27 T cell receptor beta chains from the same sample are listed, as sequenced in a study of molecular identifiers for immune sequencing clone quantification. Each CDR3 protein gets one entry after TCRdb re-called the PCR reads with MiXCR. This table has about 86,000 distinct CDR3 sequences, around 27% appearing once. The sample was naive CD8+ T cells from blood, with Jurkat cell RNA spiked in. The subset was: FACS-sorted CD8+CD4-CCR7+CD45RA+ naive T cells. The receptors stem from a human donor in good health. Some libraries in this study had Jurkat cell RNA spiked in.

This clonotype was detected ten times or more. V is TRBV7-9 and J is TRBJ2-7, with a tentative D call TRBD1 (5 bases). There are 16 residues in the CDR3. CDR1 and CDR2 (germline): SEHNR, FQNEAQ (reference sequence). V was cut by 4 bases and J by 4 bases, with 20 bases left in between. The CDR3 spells CASSSDLQADIYEQYF. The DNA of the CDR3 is TGTGCCAGCAGCTCCGACCTACAGGCGGATATATACGAGCAGTACTTC.

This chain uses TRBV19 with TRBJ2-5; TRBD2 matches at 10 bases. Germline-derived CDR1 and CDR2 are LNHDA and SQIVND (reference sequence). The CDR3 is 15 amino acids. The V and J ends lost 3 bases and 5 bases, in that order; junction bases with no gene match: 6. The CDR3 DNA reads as TGTGCCAGTAGTATCGAAGCGGGGGGGCACGAGACCCAGTACTTC. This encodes CASSIEAGGHETQYF.

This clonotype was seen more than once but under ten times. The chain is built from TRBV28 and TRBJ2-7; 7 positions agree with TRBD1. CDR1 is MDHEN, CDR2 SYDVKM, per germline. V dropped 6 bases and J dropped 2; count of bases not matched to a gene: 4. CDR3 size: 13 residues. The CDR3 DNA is TGTGCCAGCAGAGGGACAGCCGCCTACGAGCAGTACTTC. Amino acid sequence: CASRGTAAYEQYF. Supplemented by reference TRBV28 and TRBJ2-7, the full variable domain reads DVKVTQSSRYLVKRTGEKVFLECVQDMDHENMFWYRQDPGLGLRLIYFSYDVKMKEKGDIPEGYSVSREKKERFSLILESASTNQTSMYLCASRGTAAYEQYFGPGTRLTVT.

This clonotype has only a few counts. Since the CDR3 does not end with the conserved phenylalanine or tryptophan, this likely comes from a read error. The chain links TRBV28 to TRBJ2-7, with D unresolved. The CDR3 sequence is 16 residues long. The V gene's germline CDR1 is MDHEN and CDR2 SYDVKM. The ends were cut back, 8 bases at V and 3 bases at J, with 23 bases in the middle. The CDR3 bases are TGTGCCAGCCAGAGTTTTGGCAGTCCGCCGCACTACGAGCAGTACTAC. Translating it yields CASQSFGSPPHYEQYY.

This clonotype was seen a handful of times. The CDR3 region has the DNA TGCGCCAGCAGAAGCTCCTACGAGCAGTACTTC. Translation gives CASRSSYEQYF. The genes are TRBV10-2 and TRBJ2-7; no definite D call. The germline V and J ends were trimmed by 6 bases and 0 bases, with 3 bases remaining between them. The CDR3 totals 11 residues. Germline values: CDR1 WSHSY, CDR2 SAAADI.

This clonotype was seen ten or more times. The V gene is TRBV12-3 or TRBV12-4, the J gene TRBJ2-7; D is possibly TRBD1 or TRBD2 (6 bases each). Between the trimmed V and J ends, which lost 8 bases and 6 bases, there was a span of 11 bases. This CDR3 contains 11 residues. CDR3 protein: CASRGGREQYF. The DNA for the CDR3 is TGTGCCAGCCGTGGGGGGCGCGAGCAGTACTTC.

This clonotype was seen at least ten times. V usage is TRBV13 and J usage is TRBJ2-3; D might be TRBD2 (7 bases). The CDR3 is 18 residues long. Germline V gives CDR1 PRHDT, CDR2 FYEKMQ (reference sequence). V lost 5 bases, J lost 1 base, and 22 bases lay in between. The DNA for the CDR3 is TGTGCCAGCAGCCGGCGGGGGCAGGGAGTTGGTGGCACAGATACGCAGTATTTT. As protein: CASSRRGQGVGGTDTQYF. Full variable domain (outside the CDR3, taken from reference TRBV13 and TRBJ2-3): AAGVIQSPRHLIKEKRETATLKCYPIPRHDTVYWYQQGPGQDPQFLISFYEKMQSDKGSIPDRFSAQQFSDYHSELNMSSLELGDSALYFCASSRRGQGVGGTDTQYFGPGTRLTVL.

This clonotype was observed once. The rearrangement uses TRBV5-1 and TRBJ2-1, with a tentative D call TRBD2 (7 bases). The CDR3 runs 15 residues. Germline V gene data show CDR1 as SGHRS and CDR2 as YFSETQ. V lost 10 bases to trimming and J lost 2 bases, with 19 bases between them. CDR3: CARRLEGGAYNEQFF. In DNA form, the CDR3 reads TGCGCCCGCCGCTTGGAGGGGGGGGCCTACAATGAGCAGTTCTTC.

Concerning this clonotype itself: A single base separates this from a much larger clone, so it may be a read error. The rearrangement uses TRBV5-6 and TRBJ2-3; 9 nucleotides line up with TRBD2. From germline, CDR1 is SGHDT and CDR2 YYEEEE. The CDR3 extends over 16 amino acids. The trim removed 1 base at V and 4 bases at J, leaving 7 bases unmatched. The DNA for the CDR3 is TGTGCCAGCAGCTTGACCCCTAGCGGGGCGCCAGATACGCAGTATTTT. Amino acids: CASSLTPSGAPDTQYF.

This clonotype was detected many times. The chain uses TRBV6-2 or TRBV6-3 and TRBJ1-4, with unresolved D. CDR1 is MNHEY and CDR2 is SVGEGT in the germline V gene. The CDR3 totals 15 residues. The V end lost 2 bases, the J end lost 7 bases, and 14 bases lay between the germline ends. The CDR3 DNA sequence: TGTGCCAGCAGTTACCCGGGAAGCAACGGTGAAAAACTGTTTTTT. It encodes CASSYPGSNGEKLFF.

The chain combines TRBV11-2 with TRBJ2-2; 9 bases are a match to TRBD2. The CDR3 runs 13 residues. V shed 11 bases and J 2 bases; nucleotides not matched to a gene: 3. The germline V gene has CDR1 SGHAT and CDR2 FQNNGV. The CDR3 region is CAWTSANTGELFF. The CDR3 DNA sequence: TGTGCCTGGACTAGCGCAAACACCGGGGAGCTGTTTTTT.

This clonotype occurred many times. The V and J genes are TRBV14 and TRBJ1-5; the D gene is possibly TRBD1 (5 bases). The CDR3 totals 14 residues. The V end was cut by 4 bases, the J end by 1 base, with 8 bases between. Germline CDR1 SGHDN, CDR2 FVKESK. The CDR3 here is CASSLGPSNQPQHF. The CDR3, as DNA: TGTGCCAGCAGCCTGGGACCCAGCAATCAGCCCCAGCATTTT. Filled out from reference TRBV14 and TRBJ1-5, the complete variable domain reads EAGVTQFPSHSVIEKGQTVTLRCDPISGHDNLYWYRRVMGKEIKFLLHFVKESKQDESGMPNNRFLAERTGGTYSTLKVQPAELEDSGVYFCASSLGPSNQPQHFGDGTRLSIL.

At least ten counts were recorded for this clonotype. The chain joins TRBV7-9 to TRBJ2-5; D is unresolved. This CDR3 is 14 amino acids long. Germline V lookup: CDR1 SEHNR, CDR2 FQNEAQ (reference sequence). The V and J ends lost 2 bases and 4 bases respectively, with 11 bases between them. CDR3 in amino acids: CASSLLSVGETQYF. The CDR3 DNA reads TGTGCCAGCAGCTTACTTTCGGTGGGAGAGACCCAGTACTTC. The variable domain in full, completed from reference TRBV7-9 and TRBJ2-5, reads DTGVSQNPRHKITKRGQNVTFRCDPISEHNRLYWYRQTLGQGPEFLTYFQNEAQLEKSRLLSDRFSAERPKGSFSTLEIQRTEQGDSAMYLCASSLLSVGETQYFGPGTRLLVL.

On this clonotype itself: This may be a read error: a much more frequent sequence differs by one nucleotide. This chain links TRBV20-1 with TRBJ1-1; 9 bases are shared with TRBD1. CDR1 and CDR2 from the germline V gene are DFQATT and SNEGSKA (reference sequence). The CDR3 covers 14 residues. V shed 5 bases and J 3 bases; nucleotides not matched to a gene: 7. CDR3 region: CSAGLRDRDTEAFF. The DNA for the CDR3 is TGCAGTGCTGGTCTTCGGGACAGGGACACTGAAGCTTTCTTT.

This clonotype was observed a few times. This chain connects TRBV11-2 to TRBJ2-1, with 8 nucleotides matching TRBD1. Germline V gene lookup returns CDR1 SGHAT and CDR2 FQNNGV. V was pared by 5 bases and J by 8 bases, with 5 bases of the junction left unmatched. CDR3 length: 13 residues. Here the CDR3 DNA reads TGTGCCAGCAGCCCAGGACAGGGCTATGAGCAGTTCTTC. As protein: CASSPGQGYEQFF.

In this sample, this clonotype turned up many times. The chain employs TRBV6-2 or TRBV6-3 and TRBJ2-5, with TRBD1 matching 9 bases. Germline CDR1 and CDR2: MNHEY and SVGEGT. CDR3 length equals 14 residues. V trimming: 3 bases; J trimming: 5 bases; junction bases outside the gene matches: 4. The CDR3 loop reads CASSYWTGAETQYF. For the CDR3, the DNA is TGTGCCAGCAGTTATTGGACAGGGGCTGAGACCCAGTACTTC.

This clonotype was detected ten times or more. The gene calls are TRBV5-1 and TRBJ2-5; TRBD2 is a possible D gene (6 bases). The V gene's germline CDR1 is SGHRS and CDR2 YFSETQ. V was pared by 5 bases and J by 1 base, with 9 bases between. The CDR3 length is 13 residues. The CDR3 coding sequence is TGCGCCAGCAGAAGCGGGCCCCAAGAGACCCAGTACTTC. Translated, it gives CASRSGPQETQYF.

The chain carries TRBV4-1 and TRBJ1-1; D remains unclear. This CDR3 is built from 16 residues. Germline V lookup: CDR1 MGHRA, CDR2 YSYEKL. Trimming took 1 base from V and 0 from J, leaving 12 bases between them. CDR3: CASSQVRALLNTEAFF. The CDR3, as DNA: TGCGCCAGCAGCCAAGTCCGGGCCCTCCTGAACACTGAAGCTTTCTTT.

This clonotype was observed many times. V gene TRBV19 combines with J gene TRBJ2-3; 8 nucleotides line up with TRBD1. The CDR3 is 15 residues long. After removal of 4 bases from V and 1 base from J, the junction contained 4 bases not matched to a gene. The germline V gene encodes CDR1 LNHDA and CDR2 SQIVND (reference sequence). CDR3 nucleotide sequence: TGTGCCAGTAGTACGGGACAGGAGGGCACAGATACGCAGTATTTT. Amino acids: CASSTGQEGTDTQYF.

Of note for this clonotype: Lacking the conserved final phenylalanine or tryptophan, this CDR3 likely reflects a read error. CDR3 residues: CASSQDIGNTIYL. DNA of the CDR3: TGCGCCAGCAGCCAGGATATTGGAAACACCATATATCTT. The V and J genes are TRBV4-3 and TRBJ1-3, with D unclear. The CDR3 sequence is 13 residues long. Trimming pared 3 bases from V and 3 bases from J, leaving 6 bases between. From germline, CDR1 is LGHNA and CDR2 YSLEER.

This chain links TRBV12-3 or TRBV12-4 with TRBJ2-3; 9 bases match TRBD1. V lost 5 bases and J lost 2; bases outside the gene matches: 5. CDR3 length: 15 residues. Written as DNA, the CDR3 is TGTGCCAGCAGTGTTAGACAGGGGGTCACAGATACGCAGTATTTT. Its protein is CASSVRQGVTDTQYF.

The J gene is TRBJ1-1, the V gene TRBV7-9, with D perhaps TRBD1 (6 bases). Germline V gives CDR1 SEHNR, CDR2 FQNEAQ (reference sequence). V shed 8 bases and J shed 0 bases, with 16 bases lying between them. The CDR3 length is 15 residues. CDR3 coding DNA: TGTGCCAGCGGCGGGGTGGGGGGCATGAACACTGAAGCTTTCTTT. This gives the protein CASGGVGGMNTEAFF.

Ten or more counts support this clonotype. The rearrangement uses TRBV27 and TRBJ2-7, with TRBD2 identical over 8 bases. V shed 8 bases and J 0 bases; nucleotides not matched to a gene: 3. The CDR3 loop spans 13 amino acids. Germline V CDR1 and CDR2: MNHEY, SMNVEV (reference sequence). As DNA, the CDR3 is TGTGCCAGCGGCCTAGCGGGCTCCTACGAGCAGTACTTC. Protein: CASGLAGSYEQYF.

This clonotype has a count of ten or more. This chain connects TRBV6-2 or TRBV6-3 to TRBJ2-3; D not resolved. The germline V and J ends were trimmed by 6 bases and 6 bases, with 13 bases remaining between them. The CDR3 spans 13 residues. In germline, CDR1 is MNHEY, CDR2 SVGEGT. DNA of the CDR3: TGTGCCAGCAGATACCCCGACCTGGATACGCAGTATTTT. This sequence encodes CASRYPDLDTQYF.

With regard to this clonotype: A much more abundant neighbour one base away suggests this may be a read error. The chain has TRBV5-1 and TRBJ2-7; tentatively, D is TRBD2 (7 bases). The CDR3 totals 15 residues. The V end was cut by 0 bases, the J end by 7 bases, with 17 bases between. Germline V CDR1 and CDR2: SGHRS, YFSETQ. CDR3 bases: TGCGCCAGCAGCTTGGTGGGGGGGCGAGCGGAGGAGCAGTACTTC. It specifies CASSLVGGRAEEQYF.

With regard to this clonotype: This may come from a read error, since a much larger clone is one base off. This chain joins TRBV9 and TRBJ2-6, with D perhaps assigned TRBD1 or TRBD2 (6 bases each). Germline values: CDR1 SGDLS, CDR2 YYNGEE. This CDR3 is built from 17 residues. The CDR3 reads CASGVGGSPAGANVLTF. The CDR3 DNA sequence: TGTGCCAGCGGCGTAGGGGGGTCCCCGGCTGGGGCCAACGTCCTGACTTTC.

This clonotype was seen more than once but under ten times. The CDR3 region is CASSFGRNYEQYF. DNA of the CDR3: TGTGCCAGTAGTTTCGGCAGAAACTACGAGCAGTACTTC. This chain links TRBV19 with TRBJ2-7; no reliable D call. Germline CDR1 LNHDA, CDR2 SQIVND (reference sequence). CDR3 size: 13 residues. The V gene lost 5 bases and the J gene lost 3 bases, with 11 bases spanning the gap.